The 27 T cell receptor beta chains below all came from one sample that was sequenced in a study of shared clonotypes between healthy human individuals. The repertoire was sequenced with immunoSEQ multiplex PCR; TCRdb's copy has only in-frame clones and lacks some. Among approximately 1.1 million clones, around 78% were seen once, and the ten largest hold more than 0.5%. The sequenced material came from memory CD4+ T cells from PBMCs. The subset is: CD45RA-negative fraction. The receptors come from a young man in good health. Some clones in this sample may be carry-over from other donors' samples.

The CDR3 region has the DNA TGTGCCAGCGAAGGACTAGCGGGAACTCGGGAGCAGTTCTTC. Amino acid sequence: CASEGLAGTREQFF. The rearrangement links TRBV28 to TRBJ2-1; 12 nucleotides match TRBD2. The CDR3 extends over 14 amino acids. V lost 8 bases and J lost 10; bases outside the gene matches: 9. The V gene's germline CDR1 is MDHEN and CDR2 SYDVKM.

The gene calls are TRBV6-1 and TRBJ2-7; 11 bases agree with TRBD2. Germline V CDR1 and CDR2: MNHNS, SASEGT. This CDR3 contains 16 residues. The J segment lost 7 bases and the V segment lost 4 bases, leaving 12 bases of the junction unmatched. The CDR3 coding sequence is TGTGCCAGCAGTGGGATAGCGGGAGGGCCAAGGGTTGAGCAGTACTTC. This translates into CASSGIAGGPRVEQYF.

The V and J genes are TRBV6-5 and TRBJ2-1, with 11 bases matching TRBD2. Germline V gives CDR1 MNHEY, CDR2 SVGAGI. The CDR3 extends over 15 amino acids. The V segment lost 5 bases and the J segment 6 bases; nucleotides outside the gene matches: 6. CDR3 sequence (DNA): TGTGCCAGCAGTACCCTTAGCGGGAGGGCCAATGAGCAGTTCTTC. Translating gives CASSTLSGRANEQFF.

This chain connects TRBV7-3 to TRBJ1-1; D might be TRBD1 (6 bases). Germline CDR1 SGHTA, CDR2 FQGTGA. V dropped 5 bases and J dropped 4 bases, with 17 bases sitting between them. The CDR3 extends over 15 amino acids. DNA of the CDR3: TGTGCCAGCAGCCTAAGAGGGGGGGCGAGCACTGAAGCTTTCTTT. Amino acids: CASSLRGGASTEAFF.

V gene TRBV5-4 combines with J gene TRBJ1-5; tentatively, D is TRBD1 (6 bases). The CDR3 sequence is 15 residues long. Trimming removed 2 bases from V and 7 bases from J, with 16 bases in between. Germline lookup yields CDR1 SGHNT and CDR2 YYREEE (reference sequence). The CDR3 reads CASSFGGSGAQPQHF. In nucleotides, the CDR3 is TGTGCCAGCAGCTTCGGAGGCTCGGGGGCCCAGCCCCAGCATTTT.

This chain joins TRBV11-2 and TRBJ2-5; D unresolved. Germline CDR1 reads SGHAT; CDR2 reads FQNNGV. The CDR3 has 14 amino acids. The germline V and J ends were trimmed by 1 base and 1 base, with 7 bases remaining between them. In DNA, the CDR3 is TGTGCCAGCAGCTTAGGAGCTAGCCAAGAGACCCAGTACTTC. It encodes CASSLGASQETQYF.

CDR3 DNA sequence: TGTGCCAGCAGCATTGGGGAGTCTAGCGGGAGGTACGAGCAGTACTTC. Translated: CASSIGESSGRYEQYF. The chain recombines TRBV5-4 with TRBJ2-7; 11 bases are a match to TRBD2. The length of the CDR3 is 16 residues. V lost 4 bases to trimming and J lost 4 bases; unmatched junction nucleotides: 10. From germline, CDR1 is SGHNT and CDR2 YYREEE (reference sequence).

This clone was recorded at least ten times. The rearrangement links TRBV6-1 to TRBJ1-3; D is unresolved. In germline, CDR1 is MNHNS, CDR2 SASEGT. The CDR3 has 12 amino acids. V was trimmed by 6 bases and J by 3 bases, leaving 6 bases between them. The CDR3 region is CASSRLGNTIYF. CDR3 in DNA: TGTGCCAGCAGCCGGCTTGGAAACACCATATATTTT.

V is TRBV5-4 and J is TRBJ2-4; D may be TRBD2 (7 bases). There are 15 residues in the CDR3. V was pared by 2 bases and J by 5 bases, with 14 bases between. Germline V CDR1 and CDR2: SGHNT, YYREEE (reference sequence). The CDR3 sequence is CASSLGGGLENIQYF. Written as DNA, the CDR3 is TGTGCCAGCAGCTTAGGGGGAGGGCTCGAAAACATTCAGTACTTC.

The V and J genes are TRBV7-9 and TRBJ1-4; 7 bases agree with TRBD1. The V and J ends lost 5 bases and 10 bases, in that order; junction bases with no gene match: 13. Germline CDR1 is SEHNR and CDR2 is FQNEAQ (reference sequence). The CDR3 covers 15 residues. The CDR3 DNA follows: TGTGCCAGCAGCCCCTCCTCGACAGGGCCCAGAAAACTGTTTTTT. Translating gives CASSPSSTGPRKLFF. Full variable domain (missing parts from reference TRBV7-9 and TRBJ1-4): DTGVSQNPRHKITKRGQNVTFRCDPISEHNRLYWYRQTLGQGPEFLTYFQNEAQLEKSRLLSDRFSAERPKGSFSTLEIQRTEQGDSAMYLCASSPSSTGPRKLFFGSGTQLSVL.

This chain uses TRBV4-2 with TRBJ2-1; D not certain. In germline, CDR1 is LGHNA, CDR2 YNFKEQ. V shed 1 base and J shed 4 bases, with 11 bases lying between them. The CDR3 is 15 residues long. CDR3 in DNA: TGTGCCAGCAGCCAAGTTTCCCCCCTTTACAATGAGCAGTTCTTC. Amino acids: CASSQVSPLYNEQFF.

This chain joins TRBV2 and TRBJ1-5, with 8 bases aligning to TRBD1. V lost 6 bases to trimming and J lost 4 bases; unmatched junction nucleotides: 14. CDR1 and CDR2 from the germline V gene are SNHLY and FYNNEI. The length of the CDR3 is 17 residues. CDR3 amino acids: CASSPRTGSLQNQPQHF. For the CDR3, the DNA is TGTGCCAGCAGCCCTAGGACAGGGTCCCTCCAAAATCAGCCCCAGCATTTT.

The CDR3 DNA reads TGTGCCAGCAGCCTGGGTGCGACAGTTACCTACGAGCAGTACTTC. Translating gives CASSLGATVTYEQYF. The chain recombines TRBV5-6 with TRBJ2-7, with D tentatively TRBD1 (5 bases). Germline CDR1 and CDR2: SGHDT and YYEEEE. The germline V and J ends were trimmed by 4 bases and 2 bases, with 16 bases remaining between them. The CDR3 is 15 amino acids.

As concerns this clone: This clone may be a read error of a much larger clone one base away. The V call is TRBV25-1, the J call TRBJ1-5; the match to TRBD1 covers 8 bases. With 4 bases clipped from V and 2 bases from J, the junction kept 1 base outside the gene matches. The CDR3 loop spans 14 amino acids. Per germline, CDR1 MGHDK and CDR2 SYGVNS. CDR3 loop: CASSATGGNQPQHF. The CDR3 nucleotides read TGTGCCAGCAGTGCGACAGGGGGCAATCAGCCCCAGCATTTT.

V usage is TRBV28 and J usage is TRBJ2-5; TRBD1 matches at 8 bases. Germline CDR1 MDHEN, CDR2 SYDVKM. V shed 6 bases, J shed 5 bases, and the junction held 11 bases outside the gene matches. The CDR3 runs 15 residues. CDR3 protein: CASSPGQGARETQYF. Here the CDR3 DNA reads TGTGCCAGCAGCCCCGGACAGGGCGCGCGGGAGACCCAGTACTTC.

The chain employs TRBV9 and TRBJ2-1; no clear D. Trimming removed 4 bases at V and 5 bases at J, with 19 bases between. The CDR3 runs to 16 residues. The germline CDR1 and CDR2 sequences are SGDLS and YYNGEE. The CDR3 nucleotides are TGTGCCAGCAGCCCCTACTATGATAGACCCAACAATGAGCAGTTCTTC. Its translation: CASSPYYDRPNNEQFF.

V usage is TRBV27 and J usage is TRBJ1-3, with D possibly being TRBD1 (6 bases). The V end was cut by 0 bases, the J end by 14 bases, with 14 bases between. The CDR3 is 13 amino acids. Per germline, CDR1 MNHEY and CDR2 SMNVEV (reference sequence). CDR3 nucleotide sequence: TGTGCCAGCAGTTTATCGAGCGGGACAACCCTATATTTT. The encoded protein is CASSLSSGTTLYF.

On this clone: Other DNA sequences in this specimen translate into the identical CDR3. The V and J genes are TRBV18 and TRBJ2-5, with D perhaps TRBD1 (5 bases). The CDR3 consists of 12 residues. The V and J ends lost 4 bases and 3 bases respectively, with 6 bases between them. Germline loops: CDR1 KGHSH, CDR2 LQKENI. The CDR3 DNA reads as TGTGCCAGCTCACGCAGGGAAGAGACCCAGTACTTC. As protein: CASSRREETQYF.

The rearrangement links TRBV6-6 to TRBJ2-7; TRBD2 agrees at 7 bases. This CDR3 has 13 residues. Germline-derived CDR1 and CDR2 are MNHNY and SVGAGI (reference sequence). The ends lost 6 bases at V and 2 bases at J; junction bases unmatched: 4. This CDR3 reads CASRLGLAYEQYF. The CDR3 region has the DNA TGTGCCAGCAGACTCGGACTAGCCTACGAGCAGTACTTC.

V is TRBV28 and J is TRBJ2-3; no clear D. Germline V lookup: CDR1 MDHEN, CDR2 SYDVKM. The V gene lost 7 bases and the J gene lost 3 bases, with 11 bases spanning the gap. The CDR3 sequence is 13 residues long. CDR3 bases: TGTGCCAGCACGGGCCCGGCGACAGATACGCAGTATTTT. This sequence encodes CASTGPATDTQYF. The full variable domain, in which reference TRBV28 and TRBJ2-3 provide the parts outside the CDR3, is DVKVTQSSRYLVKRTGEKVFLECVQDMDHENMFWYRQDPGLGLRLIYFSYDVKMKEKGDIPEGYSVSREKKERFSLILESASTNQTSMYLCASTGPATDTQYFGPGTRLTVL.

The CDR3 loop reads CASNRQGRDYGYTF. The CDR3 nucleotides read TGTGCCAGCAATCGACAGGGCAGGGACTATGGCTACACCTTC. The V gene is TRBV2, the J gene TRBJ1-2; the match to TRBD1 covers 7 bases. Germline V gene data show CDR1 as SNHLY and CDR2 as FYNNEI. V was clipped by 7 bases and J by 3 bases; unmatched bases: 8. The CDR3 has 14 amino acids.

The sample holds many counts of this clone. The genes are TRBV28 and TRBJ2-7; D perhaps matches TRBD2 (6 bases). This CDR3 spans 16 amino acids. Germline V gives CDR1 MDHEN, CDR2 SYDVKM. V lost 5 bases and J 4 bases, leaving 21 bases between the germline ends. CDR3: CASSPPGTQSAYEQYF. In DNA form, the CDR3 reads TGTGCCAGCAGTCCACCCGGGACTCAGTCCGCTTACGAGCAGTACTTC.

V and J are TRBV28 and TRBJ2-7, with TRBD1 identical over 8 bases. Germline V lookup: CDR1 MDHEN, CDR2 SYDVKM. The CDR3 has 13 amino acids. The ends lost 7 bases at V and 0 bases at J; junction bases unmatched: 2. CDR3 DNA sequence: TGTGCCAGCACCGGACAGGGCTCCTACGAGCAGTACTTC. Translated: CASTGQGSYEQYF.

The chain uses TRBV7-2 and TRBJ2-5; 10 bases fit TRBD1. Per germline, CDR1 SGHTA and CDR2 FQGNSA. J gave up 5 bases and V 5 bases, and 5 bases lay outside the gene matches. The CDR3 spans 14 residues. The CDR3 loop is CASSARQGAETQYF. The CDR3 DNA follows: TGTGCCAGCAGCGCCCGACAGGGGGCGGAGACCCAGTACTTC. Using reference TRBV7-2 and TRBJ2-5 for the parts outside the CDR3, the full variable domain is GAGVSQSPSNKVTEKGKDVELRCDPISGHTALYWYRQSLGQGLEFLIYFQGNSAPDKSGLPSDRFSAERTGGSVSTLTIQRTQQEDSAVYLCASSARQGAETQYFGPGTRLLVL.

Remarks on this clone: Other DNA sequences of this sample code for an identical CDR3. V gene TRBV5-1 combines with J gene TRBJ2-2; TRBD2 aligns across 10 bases. There are 16 residues in the CDR3. V was pared by 3 bases and J by 5 bases, with 7 bases of the junction left unmatched. The germline V gene has CDR1 SGHRS and CDR2 YFSETQ. This CDR3 is CASSSSSGSGTGELFF. Here the CDR3 DNA reads TGCGCCAGCAGCTCCTCTAGCGGGAGCGGTACCGGGGAGCTGTTTTTT. Looking up the rest from reference TRBV5-1 and TRBJ2-2 gives the full variable domain: KAGVTQTPRYLIKTRGQQVTLSCSPISGHRSVSWYQQTPGQGLQFLFEYFSETQRNKGNFPGRFSGRQFSNSRSEMNVSTLELGDSALYLCASSSSSGSGTGELFFGEGSRLTVL.

This clone is a singleton in its sample. The conserved closing phenylalanine or tryptophan is absent in this CDR3, likely reflecting a read error. Because the CDR3's place on the DNA is in doubt, the DNA is left out and the CDR3 is given as listed by TCRdb. The V and J genes are TRBV7-2 and TRBJ2-7; whether TRBD1, the table's D call, matches the DNA was not checked. The CDR3 extends over 13 residues, inclusive of both ends. Germline V gene sequence: CDR1 SGHTA, CDR2 FQGNSA. This CDR3 reads CASSPGTRQARSH.

V gene TRBV10-3 combines with J gene TRBJ2-5; D ambiguous. CDR1 is ENHRY, CDR2 SYGVKD, per germline. The CDR3 has 13 amino acids. Deletions cut 11 bases from V and 7 bases from J, with 20 bases between. CDR3 in amino acids: CAASRAGAVTQYF. The CDR3 DNA reads TGTGCCGCCTCTCGAGCAGGCGCGGTGACCCAGTACTTC.